This T cell receptor (beta chain) derives from a study of blood T cell repertoires in COVID-19. Study summary: PBMCs, B-cell-depleted T cells, or T cells provided the cDNA or gDNA that made up the material.

This clone was found a few times. Trimming pared 3 bases from V and 16 bases from J, leaving 10 bases between. The CDR3 has 10 residues. Germline CDR1 is GTSNPN and CDR2 is SVGIG (reference sequence). Authors' data handling: By means of reference gene primer amplification, nucleated cell counts were estimated. Using immunoSEQ multiplex PCR, the repertoire was profiled, and TCRdb retains in-frame clones only, with some absent. V, J and clone size are those of that table, while D and trimming were read from the DNA. The sample includes approximately 240,000 clones, about 88% of them seen just once. Sequencing was done on a sample of peripheral blood. The clonotype originates from a middle-aged woman who had recovered from COVID-19. V is TRBV30 and J is TRBJ1-6; perhaps TRBD1 as D (5 bases). CDR3 nucleotide sequence: TGTGCCTGGAGCAAGACAGTTCTCCACTTT. Translating it yields CAWSKTVLHF.